Listed here are 22 T cell receptor beta chains from one sample, sequenced in a study of neoadjuvant anti-PD-1 for oral cavity cancer. The repertoire was sequenced with immunoSEQ multiplex PCR; TCRdb's copy has only in-frame clones and lacks some. The sample contains around 60,000 clones, 79% of which appear only once. The input for sequencing was PBMCs, taken before nivolumab (anti-PD-1) treatment. The source is a person between 40 and 80 years old with oral cavity squamous cell carcinoma.

The rearrangement links TRBV15 to TRBJ1-1; 9 nucleotides align to TRBD1. V lost 3 bases and J lost 0; bases outside the gene matches: 2. CDR1 is LNHNV, CDR2 YYDKDF, per germline (reference sequence). The CDR3 runs to 15 residues. In nucleotides, the CDR3 is TGTGCCACCAGCAGGGACAGGGGCATGAACACTGAAGCTTTCTTT. Its protein is CATSRDRGMNTEAFF. The full variable domain, rest sourced from reference TRBV15 and TRBJ1-1, is DAMVIQNPRYQVTQFGKPVTLSCSQTLNHNVMYWYQQKSSQAPKLLFHYYDKDFNNEADTPDNFQSRRPNTSFCFLDIRSPGLGDTAMYLCATSRDRGMNTEAFFGQGTRLTVV.

V and J are TRBV27 and TRBJ1-4; tentatively, D is TRBD1 (6 bases). Germline CDR1 reads MNHEY; CDR2 reads SMNVEV (reference sequence). Trimming left V 5 bases short and J 0 bases short, with 16 bases between. The CDR3 totals 17 residues. In nucleotides, the CDR3 is TGTGCCAGCAGTCCGTCGGGATGGGGGCCAACTAATGAAAAACTGTTTTTT. The encoded protein is CASSPSGWGPTNEKLFF.

The chain joins TRBV7-9 to TRBJ1-1, with D unresolved. This CDR3 comprises 13 residues. The germline V and J ends were trimmed by 7 bases and 4 bases, with 13 bases remaining between them. Germline CDR1 and CDR2: SEHNR and FQNEAQ (reference sequence). CDR3 DNA sequence: TGTGCCAGCAACTCCCTCGATCGCACTGAAGCTTTCTTT. Its protein is CASNSLDRTEAFF.

The chain has TRBV11-2 and TRBJ1-1; D possibly corresponds to TRBD1 (5 bases). The CDR3 sequence is 13 residues long. V was trimmed by 7 bases and J by 1 base, leaving 10 bases between them. Germline CDR1 SGHAT, CDR2 FQNNGV. The CDR3 DNA is TGTGCCAGCATGACAGACTGGAACACTGAAGCTTTCTTT. Its translation is CASMTDWNTEAFF.

The chain recombines TRBV27 with TRBJ2-2; D call uncertain. Trimming left V 5 bases short and J 0 bases short, with 16 bases between. The CDR3 loop spans 17 amino acids. Germline V gene data show CDR1 as MNHEY and CDR2 as SMNVEV (reference sequence). CDR3 nucleotides: TGTGCCAGCAGTCCCCGAGCCTTATACTCGAACACCGGGGAGCTGTTTTTT. It encodes CASSPRALYSNTGELFF.

V is TRBV6-5 and J is TRBJ2-3; no definite D call. Germline V CDR1 and CDR2: MNHEY, SVGAGI. CDR3 size: 14 residues. V lost 2 bases, J lost 4 bases, and 10 bases lay in between. The CDR3, as DNA: TGTGCCAGCAGTTACAGGCGTGGGGCAGATACGCAGTATTTT. Protein product: CASSYRRGADTQYF.

This clone was seen a few times. This sequence joins TRBV6-5 and TRBJ2-1; 13 bases agree with TRBD2. Trimming cost V 6 bases and J 6 bases; bases outside gene matches: 2. Germline CDR1 is MNHEY and CDR2 is SVGAGI. The CDR3 runs to 14 residues. The CDR3 nucleotides are TGTGCCAGCAGGCGGACTAGCGGGAGCAATGAGCAGTTCTTC. Protein product: CASRRTSGSNEQFF.

This clone is a singleton in its sample. The chain employs TRBV7-2 and TRBJ2-3; 7 positions agree with TRBD2. In germline, CDR1 is SGHTA, CDR2 FQGNSA. J lost 11 bases, V lost 5 bases, and 10 bases had no gene match. This CDR3 has 13 amino acids. The DNA of the CDR3 is TGTGCCAGCAGCAAATGGGGGGGGACGCGGCAGTATTTT. Translated, it gives CASSKWGGTRQYF.

This clone was observed once. This chain connects TRBV5-6 to TRBJ2-2; the match to TRBD1 covers 9 bases. The CDR3 spans 15 residues. V was clipped by 0 bases and J by 4 bases; unmatched bases: 1. Germline lookup yields CDR1 SGHDT and CDR2 YYEEEE. This chain's CDR3 is CASSLGDRATGELFF. Written as DNA, the CDR3 is TGTGCCAGCAGCTTGGGGGACAGGGCCACCGGGGAGCTGTTTTTT.

This clone was recorded only once. This chain joins TRBV9 and TRBJ2-4; 9 bases map to TRBD1. Looked up from germline, CDR1 is SGDLS and CDR2 is YYNGEE. V lost 3 bases to trimming and J lost 0 bases; unmatched junction nucleotides: 4. This CDR3 has 16 residues. CDR3 DNA: TGTGCCAGCAGCGGCGACAGGGGGTTAGCCAAAAACATTCAGTACTTC. It codes for CASSGDRGLAKNIQYF.

The chain uses TRBV19 and TRBJ1-5; perhaps TRBD1 as D (6 bases). CDR3 length: 15 amino acids. The germline gives CDR1 LNHDA, CDR2 SQIVND (reference sequence). Trimming took off 5 bases at V and 0 bases at J, with 11 bases between the two ends. CDR3 coding DNA: TGTGCCAGTAGTCTCCGGACAGATAGCAATCAGCCCCAGCATTTT. Translated: CASSLRTDSNQPQHF.

The V call is TRBV29-1, the J call TRBJ2-2, with 9 bases aligning to TRBD2. Germline V gives CDR1 SQVTM, CDR2 ANQGSEA. CDR3 size: 14 residues. Unmatched junction bases numbered 10, after V lost 8 bases and J lost 6 bases. The chain's CDR3 is CSIAPSGEAGELFF. CDR3 coding DNA: TGCAGCATTGCGCCTAGCGGGGAGGCCGGGGAGCTGTTTTTT.

This clone was seen a handful of times. This chain links TRBV19 with TRBJ2-3; 7 bases map to TRBD2. The V and J ends lost 5 bases and 4 bases, in that order; junction bases with no gene match: 9. Germline V lookup: CDR1 LNHDA, CDR2 SQIVND (reference sequence). This CDR3 has 15 amino acids. CDR3 sequence reads: CASSPLREASDTQYF. CDR3 nucleotide sequence: TGTGCCAGTAGTCCTCTCCGGGAGGCGTCAGATACGCAGTATTTT.

The chain uses TRBV19 and TRBJ1-5; TRBD1 matches at 9 bases. This CDR3 spans 14 amino acids. J gave up 4 bases and V 3 bases, and 1 base lay outside the gene matches. Germline lookup yields CDR1 LNHDA and CDR2 SQIVND (reference sequence). For the CDR3, the DNA is TGTGCCAGTAGTATCGACAGGGGGAATCAGCCCCAGCATTTT. It is translated as CASSIDRGNQPQHF.

This chain uses TRBV5-1 with TRBJ2-2; tentative D call: TRBD2 (6 bases). Trimming removed 4 bases from V and 7 bases from J, with 14 bases in between. Per the germline V gene, CDR1 is SGHRS and CDR2 is YFSETQ. The CDR3 runs 14 residues. CDR3 nucleotide sequence: TGCGCCAGCAGCCCAGGACTATTAGGCGGGGAGCTGTTTTTT. As protein: CASSPGLLGGELFF.

The genes are TRBV5-1 and TRBJ2-7, with D possibly called TRBD1 or TRBD2 (7 bases each). The CDR3 extends over 16 amino acids. Germline V gene sequence: CDR1 SGHRS, CDR2 YFSETQ. The V end lost 4 bases, the J end lost 7 bases, and 24 bases lay between the germline ends. CDR3 sequence: CASSSRGGGPAREQYF. The CDR3 nucleotides are TGCGCCAGCAGCAGTCGGGGAGGGGGCCCAGCGAGAGAGCAGTACTTC.

J is TRBJ1-5 and V is TRBV19; D unclear. Germline-derived CDR1 and CDR2 are LNHDA and SQIVND (reference sequence). The length of the CDR3 is 16 residues. V dropped 7 bases and J dropped 1 base, with 17 bases sitting between them. CDR3 sequence reads: CASIPKIGGSNQPQHF. The CDR3, as DNA: TGTGCCAGTATCCCCAAAATTGGCGGGAGCAATCAGCCCCAGCATTTT.

The genes are TRBV27 and TRBJ1-5, with D perhaps matching TRBD1 (6 bases). The ends were cut back, 2 bases at V and 0 bases at J, with 8 bases in the middle. Germline lookup yields CDR1 MNHEY and CDR2 SMNVEV (reference sequence). The CDR3 has 15 residues. CDR3 region: CASSLRGNSNQPQHF. The CDR3 bases are TGTGCCAGCAGTTTAAGGGGGAATAGCAATCAGCCCCAGCATTTT.

The chain uses TRBV9 and TRBJ2-2; 8 bases are a match to TRBD2. CDR3 size: 19 residues. Germline V gene sequence: CDR1 SGDLS, CDR2 YYNGEE. The V and J ends lost 0 bases and 2 bases, in that order; junction bases with no gene match: 12. CDR3 sequence (DNA): TGTGCCAGCAGCGTAGAAGTGTGGGGAGCGGGAGACAACACCGGGGAGCTGTTTTTT. Translated, it gives CASSVEVWGAGDNTGELFF.

The chain carries TRBV5-1 and TRBJ1-1, with TRBD1 matching over 10 bases. The CDR3 is made up of 16 amino acids. Germline assignment: CDR1 SGHRS and CDR2 YFSETQ. The junction had 7 bases not matched to a gene; V was cut back by 3 bases and J by 2 bases. CDR3 residues: CASSWGQGIDNTEAFF. CDR3 DNA: TGCGCCAGCAGCTGGGGACAGGGGATCGACAACACTGAAGCTTTCTTT.

Turning to this clone: Germline is not matched at one junction end, which may reflect a read error. For the CDR3, the DNA is TGTGCCAGCAGTTTAGGGACAGTATCCTACAATGAGCAGTTCTTC. Translation gives CASSLGTVSYNEQFF. The chain carries TRBV7-9 and TRBJ2-1, with TRBD1 matching 7 bases. The CDR3 totals 15 residues. Germline V gene data show CDR1 as SEHNR and CDR2 as FQNEAQ (reference sequence).

The rearrangement uses TRBV19 and TRBJ2-3, with 9 bases lining up with TRBD1. Germline CDR1 reads LNHDA; CDR2 reads SQIVND (reference sequence). Losses at the gene ends were 6 bases for V and 1 base for J; bases not matched to a gene: 5. The CDR3 covers 15 residues. As DNA, the CDR3 is TGTGCCAGTAGCCCCGGGACAGGGCGCACAGATACGCAGTATTTT. Encoded protein: CASSPGTGRTDTQYF.